This TCR beta chain derives from a study of cytotoxic CD8 clonotypes in ibrutinib-treated CLL. About the study: Results showed roughly 25 partial and 2 complete responses; following median 68 months, around 15 remained remitted, approximately twelve advanced. Productive templates per sample averaged roughly 230,000; productive rearrangements, approximately 93,000. Study-level results: Under therapy, public clonotypes either contracted or stayed stable, and they were uncommon. Clonality increased at ibrutinib response, then returned toward baseline at progression.

Per germline, CDR1 LNHNV and CDR2 YYDKDF (reference sequence). Unmatched junction bases numbered 7, after V lost 5 bases and J lost 3 bases. This CDR3 is built from 16 residues. Method: immunoSEQ multiplex PCR; TCRdb's copy keeps in-frame clones and lacks some. The sample carries 100,000 to 150,000 clones, approximately 83% recorded once. As regards this clone: The antigen remains undetermined.

This sequence joins TRBV15 and TRBJ2-5; 12 nucleotides align to TRBD2. The source material was PBMCs, sampled after 24 months of ibrutinib treatment. The source of this sequence is a human donor with chronic lymphocytic leukemia. The CDR3 DNA follows: TGTGCCACCAGCTCTAGAGGACTAGCGGGGAAAGAGACCCAGTACTTC. It yields the protein CATSSRGLAGKETQYF.